This is a list of T cell receptor beta chains from one sample in a study of blood T cell repertoires in COVID-19. Generated by immunoSEQ multiplex PCR, the TCRdb table keeps only in-frame clones and is missing some. This sample has 150,000 to 200,000 clones, with approximately 90% found just once. The sequenced sample was peripheral blood. Source of these receptors: a human donor in a cohort sampled during active COVID-19. Both conserved end residues are trimmed from each CDR3. Fields, in order: J gene, V gene, CDR3 protein.

TRBJ1-3 | TRBV30 | AWSGTASGNTIY
TRBJ2-3 | TRBV9 | ASNPRGESTDTQY
TRBJ2-7 | TRBV5-5 | ASSGGSGFSYEQY
TRBJ2-7 | TRBV27 | ASSFRDSNGQY
TRBJ1-1 | TRBV10-3 | AISEQGRTSMNTEAF
TRBJ2-5 | TRBV4-3 | ASSPRVAGGGETQY
TRBJ1-5 | TRBV19 | ASSVPGNQPQH
TRBJ1-4 | TRBV7-9 | ASSPEDRAREKLF
TRBJ2-7 | TRBV7-9 | AYDGQTIYEQY
TRBJ2-3 | TRBV4-3 | ASSQFRLAGGQDTQY
TRBJ1-2 | TRBV12-3/TRBV12-4 | ATRQGGGYT
TRBJ1-2 | TRBV5-1 | ASSHGTGGYT
TRBJ1-2 | TRBV21-1 | ASSKIGGLYGYT
TRBJ1-2 | TRBV4-1 | ASSQVTAGTYGYT
TRBJ1-2 | TRBV19 | ASSIDPPTGEVYGYT
TRBJ1-1 | TRBV29-1 | SVPSGWERNTEAF
TRBJ2-3 | TRBV27 | ASSLQPGLAFTDTQY
TRBJ2-7 | TRBV28 | ASLGDRGNYEQY
TRBJ2-7 | TRBV9 | ASSEQGGWGYEQY
TRBJ2-7 | TRBV28 | ASSSGTGYEQY
TRBJ1-1 | TRBV24-1 | ATSDSVNTEAF
TRBJ2-5 | TRBV28 | ASSPWVALAGTKETQY
TRBJ1-2 | TRBV5-6 | ASSLGQDDGYT
TRBJ1-4 | TRBV2 | ASRPGQGSEKLF
TRBJ2-5 | TRBV30 | AWSVRQGKETQY
TRBJ1-1 | TRBV5-5 | ASSLNGKGTEAF
TRBJ1-4 | TRBV19 | ASSIPGGGIEKLF
TRBJ2-7 | TRBV28 | ASSLSGYEQY
TRBJ2-7 | TRBV6-5 | ASSRQGSIYEQY
TRBJ2-2 | TRBV19 | ASSIERGAGELF
TRBJ2-5 | TRBV19 | ASSVWTSAQETQY
TRBJ1-1 | TRBV12-5 | ASAGGYLLDTEAF
TRBJ1-1 | TRBV6-5 | ASSYSGQGAEAF
TRBJ1-4 | TRBV7-6 | ASTRTTGKFATNEKLF
TRBJ1-2 | TRBV28 | ASSHFLGKGTGGGGYT
TRBJ2-7 | TRBV7-8 | ASSLRTGRLSYEQY
TRBJ1-1 | TRBV5-1 | ASSPKGHMNTEAF
TRBJ2-7 | TRBV5-6 | ASRKYTAGTGNVYEQY
TRBJ2-7 | TRBV6-5 | ASSFTGTGRLYEQY
TRBJ2-2 | TRBV27 | ASSPRTASNTGELF